The 20 T cell receptor beta chains below come from one sample, sequenced in a study of cytomegalovirus exposure and HLA in healthy donors. The PCR employed 60 Vbeta primers together with 13 Jbeta primers. The data were produced by immunoSEQ multiplex PCR, yet TCRdb's version contains in-frame clones alone and is incomplete. The table records 150,000 to 200,000 clones, 85% of them present only once. The material sequenced was PBMCs. These receptors all come from a man younger than 40 in good health and CMV-seropositive.

V is TRBV7-2 and J is TRBJ1-5; D is possibly TRBD1 (6 bases). Germline values: CDR1 SGHTA, CDR2 FQGNSA. V dropped 2 bases and J dropped 6 bases, with 11 bases sitting between them. The CDR3 contains 14 residues. The CDR3 spells CASSLTGFGQPQHF. The DNA of the CDR3 is TGTGCCAGCAGCTTAACAGGGTTCGGTCAGCCCCAGCATTTT.

The V call is TRBV29-1, the J call TRBJ1-5, with TRBD1 identical over 7 bases. The CDR3 is 12 amino acids. The V and J ends lost 7 bases and 5 bases, in that order; junction bases with no gene match: 5. Germline loops: CDR1 SQVTM, CDR2 ANQGSEA. The chain's CDR3 is CSAGDSYQPQHF. CDR3 nucleotide sequence: TGCAGCGCTGGGGACAGCTATCAGCCCCAGCATTTT.

The chain employs TRBV5-1 and TRBJ2-6; no reliable D call. This CDR3 has 15 amino acids. Germline CDR1 is SGHRS and CDR2 is YFSETQ. V was clipped by 2 bases and J by 2 bases, with 8 bases between them. The CDR3 protein is CASSFGATGANVLTF. Here the CDR3 DNA reads TGCGCCAGCAGCTTCGGAGCTACTGGGGCCAACGTCCTGACTTTC. The complete variable domain, with remaining parts taken from reference TRBV5-1 and TRBJ2-6, reads KAGVTQTPRYLIKTRGQQVTLSCSPISGHRSVSWYQQTPGQGLQFLFEYFSETQRNKGNFPGRFSGRQFSNSRSEMNVSTLELGDSALYLCASSFGATGANVLTFGAGSRLTVL.

The chain uses TRBV6-5 and TRBJ2-1; D is perhaps TRBD1 (6 bases). Germline V gene sequence: CDR1 MNHEY, CDR2 SVGAGI. Trimming stripped 11 bases from V and 10 bases from J, with 27 bases between. This CDR3 spans 15 amino acids. The CDR3 loop reads CASQRGIEGGTEQFF. As DNA, the CDR3 is TGTGCCTCGCAGAGGGGGATAGAAGGGGGTACAGAGCAGTTCTTC.

This chain connects TRBV15 to TRBJ2-6, with D maybe TRBD2 (6 bases). The CDR3 extends over 16 amino acids. Germline CDR1 reads LNHNV; CDR2 reads YYDKDF (reference sequence). Trimming stripped 3 bases from V and 4 bases from J, with 13 bases between. The CDR3 DNA sequence: TGTGCCACCAGCAGGGAAGGGGCGGGAGGGGCCAACGTCCTGACTTTC. Translating it yields CATSREGAGGANVLTF.

This chain joins TRBV11-2 and TRBJ2-3; possibly TRBD2 for D (6 bases). Per germline, CDR1 SGHAT and CDR2 FQNNGV. V was shortened by 1 base and J by 0 bases, with 8 bases between the two germline ends. The CDR3 is made up of 15 amino acids. This CDR3 reads CASSLVAGSTDTQYF. The CDR3 coding sequence is TGTGCCAGCAGCTTAGTTGCGGGGAGCACAGATACGCAGTATTTT.

V and J are TRBV7-2 and TRBJ1-3; the D gene is possibly TRBD1 (6 bases). V lost 5 bases to trimming and J lost 4 bases, with 18 bases between them. Germline V gives CDR1 SGHTA, CDR2 FQGNSA. The CDR3 has 16 residues. The CDR3 DNA reads TGTGCCAGCAGCCCAGGGGCAGGGAATAAGGGAAACACCATATATTTT. Translated: CASSPGAGNKGNTIYF.

This clone has a single count. The rearrangement joins TRBV5-5 to TRBJ2-1; D gene unclear. The germline V and J ends were trimmed by 0 bases and 0 bases, with 7 bases remaining between them. There are 15 residues in the CDR3. Germline V gives CDR1 SGHKS, CDR2 YYEKEE (reference sequence). CDR3: CASSLVQFSYNEQFF. For the CDR3, the DNA is TGTGCCAGCAGCTTGGTCCAGTTCTCCTACAATGAGCAGTTCTTC.

CDR3 sequence reads: CARKKKGQPGNTIYF. CDR3 nucleotide sequence: TGTGCCCGAAAAAAAAAGGGACAACCGGGAAACACCATATATTTT. The chain joins TRBV30 to TRBJ1-3, with a possible D match to TRBD1 (6 bases). V was pared by 8 bases and J by 4 bases, with 21 bases between. CDR3 length: 15 amino acids. Germline V gives CDR1 GTSNPN, CDR2 SVGIG (reference sequence). The full variable domain, its missing parts supplied by reference TRBV30 and TRBJ1-3, is SQTIHQWPATLVQPVGSPLSLECTVEGTSNPNLYWYRQAAGRGLQLLFYSVGIGQISSEVPQNLSASRPQDRQFILSSKKLLLSDSGFYLCARKKKGQPGNTIYFGEGSWLTVV.

This clone was observed a single time. V is TRBV2 and J is TRBJ2-1; 10 bases agree with TRBD2. V trimming: 2 bases; J trimming: 7 bases; junction bases outside the gene matches: 5. CDR3 size: 15 residues. Per germline, CDR1 SNHLY and CDR2 FYNNEI. CDR3 sequence (DNA): TGTGCCAGCAGTGAATCTAGCGGGAGAGGTAATGAGCAGTTCTTC. Translating it yields CASSESSGRGNEQFF.

This clone was seen only once. The chain carries TRBV2 and TRBJ2-3, with D perhaps TRBD1 (8 bases). Trimming removed 3 bases at V and 2 bases at J, with 21 bases between. Germline CDR1 and CDR2: SNHLY and FYNNEI. CDR3 length: 18 residues. CDR3 nucleotides: TGTGCCAGCAGTGAGGGAGGGCATACCAGGGGGCTCACAGATACGCAGTATTTT. It yields the protein CASSEGGHTRGLTDTQYF.

This chain links TRBV7-3 with TRBJ2-7; D is possibly TRBD2 (6 bases). Germline CDR1 SGHTA, CDR2 FQGTGA. With 0 bases removed from V and 0 bases from J, the gap between germline ends came to 12 bases. This CDR3 comprises 16 residues. CDR3 DNA: TGTGCCAGCAGCTTAACCGGGACTGAAAGCTCCTACGAGCAGTACTTC. It is translated as CASSLTGTESSYEQYF.

This chain links TRBV11-2 with TRBJ2-3, with D maybe TRBD2 (7 bases). The CDR3 sequence is 15 residues long. V was clipped by 4 bases and J by 6 bases, with 17 bases between them. Germline V lookup: CDR1 SGHAT, CDR2 FQNNGV. CDR3 in amino acids: CASSSGRGLRDTQYF. The CDR3 DNA reads TGTGCCAGCAGCTCGGGCAGGGGACTAAGGGATACGCAGTATTTT. The variable domain in full, with the rest retrieved from reference TRBV11-2 and TRBJ2-3, is EAGVAQSPRYKIIEKRQSVAFWCNPISGHATLYWYQQILGQGPKLLIQFQNNGVVDDSQLPKDRFSAERLKGVDSTLKIQPAKLEDSAVYLCASSSGRGLRDTQYFGPGTRLTVL.

V usage is TRBV23-1 and J usage is TRBJ2-7; TRBD1 aligns across 10 bases. TRBV23-1 belongs to the ORF category, with a function that is uncertain. The trim removed 7 bases at V and 5 bases at J, leaving 8 bases unmatched. CDR3 length equals 14 residues. The CDR3 is CASNREDRGDEQYF. Written as DNA, the CDR3 is TGCGCCAGCAATAGAGAGGACAGGGGGGACGAGCAGTACTTC.

The chain is built from TRBV7-2 and TRBJ2-1; the D gene is possibly TRBD1 (5 bases). CDR3 length: 15 residues. Germline values: CDR1 SGHTA, CDR2 FQGNSA. Trimming cost V 2 bases and J 3 bases, with 11 bases left between them. In DNA, the CDR3 is TGTGCCAGCAGCTTAAGGGGCGTGAGCTACAATGAGCAGTTCTTC. It specifies CASSLRGVSYNEQFF.

The chain employs TRBV27 and TRBJ2-1; 9 bases are shared with TRBD2. V was pared by 6 bases and J by 7 bases, with 25 bases of the junction left unmatched. The CDR3 loop spans 20 amino acids. The V gene's germline CDR1 is MNHEY and CDR2 SMNVEV (reference sequence). The CDR3 loop reads CASSLIRDRRWGSGRNEQFF. CDR3 nucleotide sequence: TGTGCCAGCAGCCTAATTCGGGACAGAAGGTGGGGTAGCGGGAGAAATGAGCAGTTCTTC.

CDR3 residues: CASSEGGGPQHF. CDR3 nucleotide sequence: TGTGCCAGCAGTGAAGGGGGGGGGCCCCAGCATTTT. The rearrangement links TRBV2 to TRBJ1-5, with D perhaps TRBD1 (5 bases). V lost 1 base, J lost 9 bases, and 7 bases lay in between. This CDR3 comprises 12 residues. CDR1 SNHLY and CDR2 FYNNEI come from the germline V gene.

The rearrangement links TRBV11-3 to TRBJ1-3; the D gene is possibly TRBD1 (6 bases). Trimming pared 5 bases from V and 2 bases from J, leaving 10 bases between. The CDR3 covers 14 residues. CDR1 and CDR2 from the germline V gene are SGHNT and YENEEA. CDR3 residues: CASSGYRAGNTIYF. The CDR3 DNA follows: TGTGCCAGCAGCGGCTACAGGGCTGGAAACACCATATATTTT.

This chain links TRBV6-6 with TRBJ2-3; TRBD2 matches 11 bases. The CDR3 is 15 residues long. Per germline, CDR1 MNHNY and CDR2 SVGAGI (reference sequence). Trimming took 5 bases from V and 5 from J; bases not matched to a gene: 6. CDR3 region: CASSRSGRAGDTQYF. The CDR3 DNA follows: TGTGCCAGCAGTCGTAGCGGGAGGGCCGGAGATACGCAGTATTTT.

This clone was detected ten times or more. The chain uses TRBV4-2 and TRBJ1-2; 7 nucleotides agree with TRBD1. The ends lost 2 bases at V and 0 bases at J; junction bases unmatched: 3. The germline CDR1 and CDR2 sequences are LGHNA and YNFKEQ. The CDR3 has 15 residues. DNA of the CDR3: TGTGCCAGCAGCCAACTGCAGGGGGCTAACTATGGCTACACCTTC. It encodes CASSQLQGANYGYTF.